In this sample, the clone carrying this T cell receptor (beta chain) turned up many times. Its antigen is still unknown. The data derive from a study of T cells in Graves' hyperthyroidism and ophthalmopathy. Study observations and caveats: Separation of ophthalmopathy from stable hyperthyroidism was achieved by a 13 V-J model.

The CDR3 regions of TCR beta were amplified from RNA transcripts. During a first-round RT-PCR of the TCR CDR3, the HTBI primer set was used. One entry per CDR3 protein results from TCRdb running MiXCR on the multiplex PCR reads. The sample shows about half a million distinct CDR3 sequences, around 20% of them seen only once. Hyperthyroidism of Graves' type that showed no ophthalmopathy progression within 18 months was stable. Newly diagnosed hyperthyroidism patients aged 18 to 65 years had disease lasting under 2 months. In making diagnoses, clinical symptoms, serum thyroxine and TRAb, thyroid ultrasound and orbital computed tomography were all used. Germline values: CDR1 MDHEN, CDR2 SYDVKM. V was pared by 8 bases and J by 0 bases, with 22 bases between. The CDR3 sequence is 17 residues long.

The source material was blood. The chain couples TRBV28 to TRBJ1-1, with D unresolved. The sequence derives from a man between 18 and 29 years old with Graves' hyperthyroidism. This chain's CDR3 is CASGQDALGSMNTEAFF. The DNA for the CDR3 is TGTGCCAGCGGCCAGGACGCGTTGGGTAGCATGAACACTGAAGCTTTCTTT.